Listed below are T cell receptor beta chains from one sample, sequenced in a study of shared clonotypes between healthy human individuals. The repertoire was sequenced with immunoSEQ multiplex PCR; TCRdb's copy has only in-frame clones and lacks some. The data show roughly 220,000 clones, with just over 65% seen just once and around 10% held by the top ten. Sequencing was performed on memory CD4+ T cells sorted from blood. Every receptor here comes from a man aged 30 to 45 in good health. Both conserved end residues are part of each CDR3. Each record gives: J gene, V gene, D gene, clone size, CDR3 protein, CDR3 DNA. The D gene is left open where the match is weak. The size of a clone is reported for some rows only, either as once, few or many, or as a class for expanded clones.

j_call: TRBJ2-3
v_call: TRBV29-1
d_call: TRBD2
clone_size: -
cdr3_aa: CSVAGTSGRGASTDTQYF
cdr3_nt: TGCAGCGTAGCCGGGACTAGCGGGAGGGGAGCTAGCACAGATACGCAGTATTTT

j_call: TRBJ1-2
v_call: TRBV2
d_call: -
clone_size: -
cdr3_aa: CASSASSRVYTF
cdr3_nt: TGTGCCAGCAGTGCGTCCAGCCGGGTCTACACCTTC

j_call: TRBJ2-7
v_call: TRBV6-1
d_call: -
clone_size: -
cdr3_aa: CASSVGEIYEQYF
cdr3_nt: TGTGCCAGCAGTGTAGGGGAGATCTACGAGCAGTACTTC

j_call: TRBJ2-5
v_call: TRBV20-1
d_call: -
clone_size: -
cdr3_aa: CSARQGETQYF
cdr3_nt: TGCAGTGCTAGACAGGGGGAGACCCAGTACTTC

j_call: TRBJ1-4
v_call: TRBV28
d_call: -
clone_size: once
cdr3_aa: CASSLGFGRKYEKLFF
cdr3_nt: TGTGCCAGCAGTTTAGGTTTCGGCAGGAAGTATGAAAAACTGTTTTTT

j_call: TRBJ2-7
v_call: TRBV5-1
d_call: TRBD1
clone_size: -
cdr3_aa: CASSLAQGPYEQYF
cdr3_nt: TGCGCCAGCAGCTTGGCACAGGGGCCCTACGAGCAGTACTTC

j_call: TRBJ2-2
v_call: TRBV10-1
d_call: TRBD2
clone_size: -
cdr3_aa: CASGTRETNTGELFF
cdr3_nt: TGCGCCAGCGGGACTAGGGAAACGAACACCGGGGAGCTGTTTTTT

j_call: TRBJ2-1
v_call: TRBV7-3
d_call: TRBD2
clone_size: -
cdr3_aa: CASSLRIAGADEQFF
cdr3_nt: TGTGCCAGCAGCTTAAGAATAGCGGGCGCAGATGAGCAGTTCTTC

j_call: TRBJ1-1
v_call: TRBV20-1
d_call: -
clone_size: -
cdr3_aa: CSASLNTEAFF
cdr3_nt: TGCAGTGCTAGCTTGAACACTGAAGCTTTCTTT

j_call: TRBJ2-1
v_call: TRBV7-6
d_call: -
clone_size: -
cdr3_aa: CASSLTSTASNEQFF
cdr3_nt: TGTGCCAGCAGCTTAACATCGACGGCTAGCAATGAGCAGTTCTTC

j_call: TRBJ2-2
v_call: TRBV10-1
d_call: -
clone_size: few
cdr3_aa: CASSDRVNTGELFF
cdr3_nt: TGCGCCAGCAGTGACAGGGTGAACACCGGGGAGCTGTTTTTT

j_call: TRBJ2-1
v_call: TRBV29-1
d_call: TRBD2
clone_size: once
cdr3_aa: CSVPPGGRDEQFF
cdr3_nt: TGCAGCGTACCCCCGGGGGGGCGGGATGAGCAGTTCTTC

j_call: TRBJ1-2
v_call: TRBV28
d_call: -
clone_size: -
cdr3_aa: CASSFSSGNGYTF
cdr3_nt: TGTGCCAGCAGTTTCTCTTCAGGGAATGGCTACACCTTC

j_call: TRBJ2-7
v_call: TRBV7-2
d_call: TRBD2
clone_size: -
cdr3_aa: CASSPFSGRTRGEQYF
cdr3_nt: TGTGCCAGCAGCCCCTTTAGCGGGAGGACTCGGGGGGAGCAGTACTTC

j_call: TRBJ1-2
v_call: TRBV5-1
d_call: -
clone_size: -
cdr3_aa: CASSLDGNYGYTF
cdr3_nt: TGCGCCAGCAGCTTGGACGGTAACTATGGCTACACCTTC

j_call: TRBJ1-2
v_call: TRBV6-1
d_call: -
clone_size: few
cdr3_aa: CASSESAGWRGYTF
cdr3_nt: TGTGCCAGCAGTGAATCGGCAGGGTGGCGTGGCTACACCTTC

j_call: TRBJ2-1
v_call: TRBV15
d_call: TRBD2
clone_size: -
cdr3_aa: CATSSQLRRTSGRIALHEQFF
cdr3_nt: TGTGCCACCAGCAGCCAATTACGAAGGACTAGCGGGAGGATAGCATTACATGAGCAGTTCTTC

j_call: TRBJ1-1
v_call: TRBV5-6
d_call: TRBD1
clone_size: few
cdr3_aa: CASSLEGGHEAFF
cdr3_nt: TGTGCCAGCAGCTTGGAAGGGGGCCACGAAGCTTTCTTT

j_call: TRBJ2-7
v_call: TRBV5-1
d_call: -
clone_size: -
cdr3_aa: CASTLGEFPYEQYF
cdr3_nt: TGCGCCAGCACCCTAGGGGAGTTCCCCTACGAGCAGTACTTC

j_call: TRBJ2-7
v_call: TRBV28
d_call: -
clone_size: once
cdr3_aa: CASSLPGTQDYEQYF
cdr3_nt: TGTGCCAGCAGTTTACCCGGGACGCAGGACTACGAGCAGTACTTC

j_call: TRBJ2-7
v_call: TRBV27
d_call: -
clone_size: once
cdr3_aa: CASSLRGGPYEQYF
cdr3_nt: TGTGCCAGCAGTTTGAGGGGAGGCCCCTACGAGCAGTACTTC

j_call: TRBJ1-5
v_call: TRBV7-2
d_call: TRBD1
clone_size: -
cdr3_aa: CASSPDRVQPQHF
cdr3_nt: TGTGCCAGCAGCCCCGACAGGGTGCAGCCCCAGCATTTT

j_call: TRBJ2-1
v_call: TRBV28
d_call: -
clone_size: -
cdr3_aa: CASSLLRGLAYNEQFF
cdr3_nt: TGTGCCAGCAGTTTACTAAGGGGACTGGCCTACAATGAGCAGTTCTTC

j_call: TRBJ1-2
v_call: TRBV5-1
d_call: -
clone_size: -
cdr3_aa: CASSLLSTGNYGYTF
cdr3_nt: TGCGCCAGCAGCTTGTTGTCAACAGGGAACTATGGCTACACCTTC

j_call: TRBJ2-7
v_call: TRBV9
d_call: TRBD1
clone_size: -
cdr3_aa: CASSHLRQGNVEGEQYF
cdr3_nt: TGTGCCAGCAGCCATTTAAGACAGGGCAATGTAGAGGGCGAGCAGTACTTC

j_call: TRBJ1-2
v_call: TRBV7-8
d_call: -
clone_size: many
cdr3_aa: CASSLTPAQGAGYTF
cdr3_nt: TGTGCCAGCAGCCTAACCCCCGCCCAGGGTGCTGGCTACACCTTC

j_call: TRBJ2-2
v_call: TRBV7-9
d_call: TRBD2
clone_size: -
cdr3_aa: CASSRGDWENTGELFF
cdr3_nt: TGTGCCAGCAGCCGGGGGGATTGGGAAAACACCGGGGAGCTGTTTTTT

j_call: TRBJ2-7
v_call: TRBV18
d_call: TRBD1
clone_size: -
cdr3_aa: CASSVLGTGVDEQYF
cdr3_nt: TGTGCCAGCTCAGTCCTTGGGACAGGGGTCGACGAGCAGTACTTC

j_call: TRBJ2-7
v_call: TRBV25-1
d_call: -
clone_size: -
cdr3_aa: CASSDNGPSSYEQYF
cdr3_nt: TGTGCCAGCAGTGATAACGGGCCCAGCTCCTACGAGCAGTACTTC

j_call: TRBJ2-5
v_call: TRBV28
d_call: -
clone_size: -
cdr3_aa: CASSPGVETQYF
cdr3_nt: TGTGCCAGCAGCCCAGGGGTCGAGACCCAGTACTTC

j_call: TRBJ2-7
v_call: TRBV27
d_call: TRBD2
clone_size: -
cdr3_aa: CASSLRALAGISYEQYF
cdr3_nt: TGTGCCAGCAGTTTAAGGGCACTAGCGGGGATATCCTACGAGCAGTACTTC

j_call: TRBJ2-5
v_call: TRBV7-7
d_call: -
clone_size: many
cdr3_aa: CASALGRQETQYF
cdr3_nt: TGTGCTAGCGCCTTAGGGCGACAGGAGACCCAGTACTTC

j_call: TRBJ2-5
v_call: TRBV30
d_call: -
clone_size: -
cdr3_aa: CAWSVAETQYF
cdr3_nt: TGTGCCTGGAGTGTAGCAGAGACCCAGTACTTC

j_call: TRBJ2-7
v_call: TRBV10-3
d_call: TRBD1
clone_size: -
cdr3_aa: CAISESGYRGEQYF
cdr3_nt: TGTGCCATCAGTGAGTCAGGGTACAGGGGCGAGCAGTACTTC

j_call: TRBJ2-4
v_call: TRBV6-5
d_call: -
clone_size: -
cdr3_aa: CASSPLMGIQYF
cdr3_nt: TGTGCCAGCAGCCCCCTCATGGGCATTCAGTACTTC

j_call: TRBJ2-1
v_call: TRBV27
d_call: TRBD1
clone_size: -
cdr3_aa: CASRHSRTGTYNEQFF
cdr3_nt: TGTGCCAGCAGGCACAGTCGGACAGGGACCTACAATGAGCAGTTCTTC

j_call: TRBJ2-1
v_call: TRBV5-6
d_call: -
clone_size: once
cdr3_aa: CASSPPRGRPSYNEQFF
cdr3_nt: TGTGCCAGCAGCCCGCCTAGGGGGAGACCCTCCTACAATGAGCAGTTCTTC

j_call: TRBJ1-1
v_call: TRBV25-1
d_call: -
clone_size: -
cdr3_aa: CASTGGGSGTEAFF
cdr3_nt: TGTGCCAGCACTGGGGGGGGATCAGGCACTGAAGCTTTCTTT

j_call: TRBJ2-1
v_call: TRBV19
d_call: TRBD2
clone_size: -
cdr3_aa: CASSNPAGVLEQFF
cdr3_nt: TGTGCCAGTAGTAACCCAGCGGGAGTTTTGGAGCAGTTCTTC

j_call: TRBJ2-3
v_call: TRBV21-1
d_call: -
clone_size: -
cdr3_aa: CASSGRGGTDTQYF
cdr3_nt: TGTGCCAGCAGCGGGAGGGGGGGCACAGATACGCAGTATTTT

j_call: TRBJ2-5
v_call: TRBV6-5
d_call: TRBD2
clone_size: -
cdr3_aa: CASNSAGVETQYF
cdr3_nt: TGTGCCAGCAATTCGGCGGGAGTGGAGACCCAGTACTTC

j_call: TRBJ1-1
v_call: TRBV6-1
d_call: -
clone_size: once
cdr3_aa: CASSPPGDNTEAFF
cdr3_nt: TGTGCCAGTAGTCCCCCGGGAGATAACACTGAAGCTTTCTTT

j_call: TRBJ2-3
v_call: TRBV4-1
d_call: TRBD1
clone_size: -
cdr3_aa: CASSQRDRGEDTQYF
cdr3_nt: TGCGCCAGCAGCCAACGGGACAGGGGAGAAGATACGCAGTATTTT

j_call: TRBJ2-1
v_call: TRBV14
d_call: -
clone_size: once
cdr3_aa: CASKGTGLYGEQFF
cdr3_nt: TGTGCCTCCAAAGGAACAGGGTTGTACGGTGAGCAGTTCTTC

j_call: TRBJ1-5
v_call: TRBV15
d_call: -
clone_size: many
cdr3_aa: CATSKGWGANQPQHF
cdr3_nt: TGTGCCACCAGCAAAGGGTGGGGGGCTAATCAGCCCCAGCATTTT

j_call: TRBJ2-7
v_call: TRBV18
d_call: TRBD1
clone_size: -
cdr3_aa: CASSPDRAAQYF
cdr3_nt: TGTGCCAGCTCCCCCGACAGGGCTGCGCAGTACTTC

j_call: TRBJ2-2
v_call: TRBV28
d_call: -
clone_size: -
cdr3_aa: CAHQRDLTGELFF
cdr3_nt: TGTGCCCATCAACGGGACCTCACCGGGGAGCTGTTTTTT

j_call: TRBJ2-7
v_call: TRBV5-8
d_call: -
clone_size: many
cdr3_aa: CASRISGVAWYEQYF
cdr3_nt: TGTGCCAGCAGGATATCAGGGGTAGCGTGGTACGAGCAGTACTTC

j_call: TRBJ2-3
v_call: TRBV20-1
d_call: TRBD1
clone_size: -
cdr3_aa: CSAPDRVRYF
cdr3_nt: TGCAGTGCTCCAGACAGGGTCCGGTATTTT

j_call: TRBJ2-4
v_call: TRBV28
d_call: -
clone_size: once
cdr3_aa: CASSLRKNIQYF
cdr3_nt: TGTGCCAGCAGTTTGAGGAAAAACATTCAGTACTTC

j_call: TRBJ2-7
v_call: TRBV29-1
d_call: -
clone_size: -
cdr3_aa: CSVQRQGLGQYF
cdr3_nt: TGCAGCGTCCAGCGACAGGGACTGGGGCAGTACTTC

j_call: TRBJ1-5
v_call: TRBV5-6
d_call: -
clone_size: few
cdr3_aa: CASSLFSQDNQPQHF
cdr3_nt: TGTGCCAGCAGCTTGTTTAGCCAGGATAATCAGCCCCAGCATTTT

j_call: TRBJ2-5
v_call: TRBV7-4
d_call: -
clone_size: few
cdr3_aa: CASSLDVVGLQETQYF
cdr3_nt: TGTGCCAGCAGCTTAGACGTCGTGGGACTGCAAGAGACCCAGTACTTC

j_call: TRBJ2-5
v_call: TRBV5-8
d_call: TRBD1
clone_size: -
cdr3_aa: CASSLGQGVKTQYF
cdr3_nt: TGTGCCAGCAGCTTGGGACAGGGGGTTAAGACCCAGTACTTC